The subject of this entry is one T cell receptor (beta chain). A much larger clone differs from this one at a single base, so this may be a read error. The data derive from a study of T and B cells in COVID-19 patients. TRB was amplified from about 250-500 ng of blood genomic DNA. The CDR3 sequence is 12 residues long. The ends lost 9 bases at V and 11 bases at J; junction bases unmatched: 9. Germline CDR1 is MNHEY and CDR2 is SMNVEV (reference sequence). TRB rearrangements were amplified by multiplex PCR with BIOMED2 TRB-A/B primers. Using its own MiXCR run on the multiplex PCR reads, TCRdb lists one record per CDR3 protein. The sample has tens of thousands of distinct CDR3 sequences; around a third are singletons.

Specimen: blood. The rearrangement joins TRBV27 to TRBJ2-1; 8 bases map to TRBD1. The TCR was taken from a human donor who had recovered from COVID-19. Here the CDR3 reads CASSAGGDKQFF. The CDR3 nucleotides read TGTGCCAGTTCGGCAGGGGGCGATAAGCAGTTCTTC.